Listed below are T cell receptor beta chains from one sample, sequenced in a study of T-cell reconstitution after alpha-beta-depleted transplantation in children. MiXCR, applied by TCRdb to the PCR reads, yields one record per CDR3 protein. The data show fewer than 400,000 distinct CDR3 sequences, with 20% seen just once and about 3.8% held by the top ten. Specimen: PBMCs from the stem cell graft donor, collected from the stem cell graft. All receptors derive from a human donor who donated a stem cell graft to a child with acute myeloid leukemia. Both conserved end residues are part of each CDR3.

CDR3: CASSLMPKAAGDGYTF
V: TRBV11-2

CDR3: CATGRTTDTQYF
V: TRBV10-3

CDR3: CASSQLLRLAEYNEQFF
V: TRBV7-9

CDR3: CASSPVADTQYF
V: TRBV7-6

CDR3: CASSLGGEGNYGYTF
V: TRBV12-3/TRBV12-4

CDR3: CASGSGQERGEAFF
V: TRBV12-5

CDR3: CASSYLAGVGPQYF
V: TRBV28

CDR3: CASSGPGGTSGIGNEQFF
V: TRBV3-1

CDR3: CASSVDNLHF
V: TRBV9

CDR3: CASSLSRDGLNTEAFF
V: TRBV27

CDR3: CSVVGAGGPSEQYF
V: TRBV29-1

CDR3: CATSRARAGAVTDTQYF
V: TRBV15

CDR3: CASSGGRLNQPQHF
V: TRBV12-3/TRBV12-4

CDR3: CASSLIREDTQYF
V: TRBV7-2

CDR3: CASSPIGSLIAETQYF
V: TRBV27

CDR3: CASSQDSDREVAYEQYF
V: TRBV4-3

CDR3: CASGGFSINEKLFF
V: TRBV2

CDR3: CATSDLQPGNNEQFF
V: TRBV24-1

CDR3: CASGRGGGRYNEQFF
V: TRBV12-5

CDR3: CSARDPAKAGSDTQYF
V: TRBV20-1

CDR3: CASRPDWNNYGYTF
V: TRBV2

CDR3: CASSLLLRGQLQETQYF
V: TRBV27

CDR3: CATTSGSSYNEQFF
V: TRBV12-3/TRBV12-4

CDR3: CASSPTLTSFLDTQYF
V: TRBV4-3

CDR3: CASSLDPGRSGAFF
V: TRBV11-2

CDR3: CASSLGDRDYNEQFF
V: TRBV7-9

CDR3: CASGSLAGNLPEQYF
V: TRBV12-3/TRBV12-4

CDR3: CASTMGPESSYEQYF
V: TRBV9

CDR3: CASSPVCGQANTEAFF
V: TRBV18

CDR3: CSVVPGAGGSYNEQFF
V: TRBV29-1

CDR3: CASSLVREPETQYF
V: TRBV7-8

CDR3: CASSFRQGGYNEQFF
V: TRBV12-3/TRBV12-4

CDR3: CASSSTGLGGELFF
V: TRBV11-2

CDR3: CASSLSGTGGGDTQYF
V: TRBV27

CDR3: CASSLGQADSYEQYF
V: TRBV11-2